The T cell receptor (beta chain) described here comes from a study of T cells in localized non-small cell lung cancer. Study-level results: Overall survival was longer when the density of T cells in the blood was higher. Adjacent lung was found to contain a median approximately 60 of the top 100 tumor clones.

Per germline, CDR1 LGHNA and CDR2 YSLEER. The CDR3 totals 15 residues. V lost 0 bases and J lost 0, with 6 bases in between. The assay was immunoSEQ multiplex PCR, and TCRdb's table has in-frame clones only and misses some. The sample contains roughly 16,000 clones, roughly 85% of which appear only once. This clone was counted a few times. What it binds is not known. This TCR was recovered from a male donor aged 60 or over with stage I lung adenocarcinoma. The J gene is TRBJ1-3, the V gene TRBV4-3; D remains ambiguous. The sample here was peripheral blood, taken before any cancer treatment. CDR3 loop: CASSQEGTSGNTIYF. The DNA for the CDR3 is TGCGCCAGCAGCCAAGAGGGAACCTCTGGAAACACCATATATTTT.